A single sample is the source of the 13 T cell receptor beta chains below, sequenced in a study of T cells after yellow fever vaccination. TCRdb reanalysed the 5' RACE reads using MiXCR and keeps one entry per CDR3 protein. The sample yields hundreds of thousands of distinct CDR3 sequences, 7% to 10% seen once. The sample consisted of PBMCs, taken approximately 40 days after the first yellow fever vaccination. The receptors were gathered from a young man who received the YFV17D yellow fever vaccine.

This chain connects TRBV7-3 to TRBJ1-6; D is unresolved. Germline V gene lookup returns CDR1 SGHTA and CDR2 FQGTGA. CDR3 length equals 13 residues. Trimming removed 5 bases at V and 7 bases at J, with 9 bases between. The CDR3 region has the DNA TGTGCCAGCAGCCGGGTCGGAAATTCACCCCTCCACTTT. Protein sequence: CASSRVGNSPLHF.

This clonotype came up many times. V is TRBV7-9 and J is TRBJ1-1; TRBD1 is a possible D gene (6 bases). This CDR3 region has 14 residues. Germline V gives CDR1 SEHNR, CDR2 FQNEAQ (reference sequence). The germline V and J ends were trimmed by 5 bases and 1 base, with 11 bases remaining between them. CDR3 DNA: TGTGCCAGCAGCCTCGACAGGTCGAACACTGAAGCTTTCTTT. Translated, it gives CASSLDRSNTEAFF.

The chain employs TRBV3-1 and TRBJ2-2; 11 bases map to TRBD2. CDR1 is LGHDT and CDR2 is YNNKEL in the germline V gene (reference sequence). The CDR3 consists of 18 residues. The J segment lost 1 base and the V segment lost 10 bases, leaving 14 bases of the junction unmatched. The CDR3 DNA reads as TGTGCCATCTGCCCCTCCTCGCTAGCGGGGGGGAACACCGGGGAGCTGTTTTTT. It encodes CAICPSSLAGGNTGELFF.

This clonotype appeared a few times. The conserved phenylalanine or tryptophan normally closing the CDR3 is absent here, so this likely arose from a read error. Because the CDR3's place on the DNA is in doubt, the DNA is left out and the CDR3 is given as listed by TCRdb. The chain couples TRBV19 to TRBJ1-1; TRBD1 is the table's D call, not checked against the DNA. From germline, CDR1 is LNHDA and CDR2 SQIVND (reference sequence). Inclusive of both ends, the CDR3 amounts to 11 amino acids. The CDR3 sequence is CASSSGTNNIM.

The J gene is TRBJ1-5, the V gene TRBV28; D is undetermined. V lost 2 bases and J lost 0, with 11 bases in between. The germline gives CDR1 MDHEN, CDR2 SYDVKM. This CDR3 spans 16 amino acids. This chain's CDR3 is CASSLLQFSSNQPQHF. Written as DNA, the CDR3 is TGTGCCAGCAGTTTACTTCAGTTTAGTAGCAATCAGCCCCAGCATTTT.

This clonotype came up a few times. The chain joins TRBV7-2 to TRBJ2-7, with D maybe TRBD2 (5 bases). The CDR3 contains 14 residues. The germline V gene encodes CDR1 SGHTA and CDR2 FQGNSA. V lost 3 bases and J lost 4, with 13 bases in between. DNA of the CDR3: TGTGCCAGCAGCTTCGGGGTCGGAGGTTACGAGCAGTACGTC. Its protein product is CASSFGVGGYEQYV.

Only a few counts were recorded for this clonotype. The chain recombines TRBV11-3 with TRBJ2-1, with 12 nucleotides matching TRBD2. V shed 4 bases, J shed 7 bases, and the junction held 8 bases outside the gene matches. CDR3 size: 16 residues. Germline V gives CDR1 SGHNT, CDR2 YENEEA. The CDR3 nucleotides are TGTGCCAGCAGCTCCGGACTAGCGGGGATTAAGAATGAGCAGTTCTTC. This sequence encodes CASSSGLAGIKNEQFF.

The chain links TRBV7-3 to TRBJ2-2; D may be TRBD2 (7 bases). The germline CDR1 and CDR2 sequences are SGHTA and FQGTGA. Trimming cost V 5 bases and J 0 bases, with 16 bases left between them. The CDR3 has 17 amino acids. In DNA, the CDR3 is TGTGCCAGCAGCCCCTTTAGGGGGGGTTCGAACACCGGGGAGCTGTTTTTT. Protein product: CASSPFRGGSNTGELFF.

This chain uses TRBV28 with TRBJ2-7; TRBD1 matches at 9 bases. CDR3 size: 14 residues. Germline CDR1 reads MDHEN; CDR2 reads SYDVKM. V was pared by 5 bases and J by 6 bases, with 8 bases of the junction left unmatched. CDR3: CASSPGDRAGEQYV. CDR3 nucleotide sequence: TGTGCCAGCAGTCCCGGGGACAGGGCCGGCGAGCAGTACGTC.

This clonotype was observed a few times. This chain links TRBV5-4 with TRBJ2-5; TRBD1 matches 7 bases. The CDR3 runs 16 residues. Trimming at V came to 4 bases and at J to 2 bases, leaving 11 bases not matched to a gene. The germline V gene has CDR1 SGHNT and CDR2 YYREEE (reference sequence). As DNA, the CDR3 is TGTGCCAGCAGCCCCGACGGCCCGGGACAGCAAGAGACCCAGTACTTC. Protein sequence: CASSPDGPGQQETQYF.

This chain uses TRBV29-1 with TRBJ2-5; perhaps D is TRBD1 or TRBD2 (5 bases each). V was shortened by 8 bases and J by 3 bases, with 22 bases between the two germline ends. The CDR3 loop spans 15 amino acids. The V gene's germline CDR1 is SQVTM and CDR2 ANQGSEA. As DNA, the CDR3 is TGCAGCTTACACTCATCAGGGAGAGGAAAAGAGACCCAGTACTTC. Its protein is CSLHSSGRGKETQYF.

This clonotype was recorded a few times. The chain is built from TRBV2 and TRBJ1-1; no clear D gene. The CDR3 has 14 amino acids. V shed 5 bases and J shed 0 bases, with 10 bases lying between them. Germline V gives CDR1 SNHLY, CDR2 FYNNEI. CDR3 nucleotide sequence: TGTGCCAGCAGTCTCGGACGGGTGAACACTGAAGCTTTCTTT. Its translation is CASSLGRVNTEAFF.

This clonotype was observed a few times. The chain is built from TRBV5-1 and TRBJ1-1; no clear D gene. The V gene lost 0 bases and the J gene lost 3 bases, with 9 bases spanning the gap. The CDR3 consists of 14 residues. Per the germline V gene, CDR1 is SGHRS and CDR2 is YFSETQ. This CDR3 reads CASSLDQRDTEAFF. The CDR3 region has the DNA TGCGCCAGCAGCTTGGACCAGAGGGACACTGAAGCTTTCTTT. The full variable domain, its missing parts supplied by reference TRBV5-1 and TRBJ1-1, is KAGVTQTPRYLIKTRGQQVTLSCSPISGHRSVSWYQQTPGQGLQFLFEYFSETQRNKGNFPGRFSGRQFSNSRSEMNVSTLELGDSALYLCASSLDQRDTEAFFGQGTRLTVV.